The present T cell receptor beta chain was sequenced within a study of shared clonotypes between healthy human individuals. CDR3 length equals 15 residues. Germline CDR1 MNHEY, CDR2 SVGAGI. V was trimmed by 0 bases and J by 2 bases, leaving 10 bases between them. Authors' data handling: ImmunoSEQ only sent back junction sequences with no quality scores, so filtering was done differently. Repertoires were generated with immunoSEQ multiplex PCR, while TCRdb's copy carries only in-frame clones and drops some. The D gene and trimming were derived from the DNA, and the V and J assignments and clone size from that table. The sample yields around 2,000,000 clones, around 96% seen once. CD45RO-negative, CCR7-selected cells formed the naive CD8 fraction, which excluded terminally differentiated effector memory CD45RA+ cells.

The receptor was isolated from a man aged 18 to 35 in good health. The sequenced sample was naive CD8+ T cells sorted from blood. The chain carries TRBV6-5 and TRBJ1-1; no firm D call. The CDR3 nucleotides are TGTGCCAGCAGTTACTCGCGGTCAGCTAACACTGAAGCTTTCTTT. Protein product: CASSYSRSANTEAFF.